The T cell receptor beta chain described here comes from a study of shared clonotypes between healthy human individuals. Genomic DNA per cell subset filled all wells of several immunoSEQ plates. Clones were sequenced by immunoSEQ multiplex PCR, and TCRdb holds only the in-frame ones, with some missing. The data contain some 2 million clones, 85% to 95% of them singletons. A remark on this clone: This clone may be a read error of a much larger clone one base away. Other DNA sequences within the sample encode an identical CDR3.

Germline V gene lookup returns CDR1 SEHNR and CDR2 FQNEAQ (reference sequence). With 6 bases removed from V and 1 base from J, the gap between germline ends came to 9 bases. This CDR3 is 13 amino acids long. This TCR came from a man younger than 35 in good health. The chain joins TRBV7-9 to TRBJ1-1; the D gene is possibly TRBD1 (5 bases). Sequenced input: naive CD4+ T cells sorted from blood. The subset: CD45RA+ positively selected. DNA for the CDR3: TGTGCCAGCAGGTCACAGGCGAACACTGAAGCTTTCTTT. Its protein is CASRSQANTEAFF.